Listed here are 19 T cell receptor beta chains from one sample, sequenced in a study of CD8+CD57+ T cells in acquired aplastic anemia (dated by TCRdb to 2016 to 2019). The listed sequencing device is Illumina HiSeq 2000. Genomic DNA was used as template for profiling of TCR beta VDJ combinations and CDR3 sequences. TCRdb applied fastp at Q25 and MiXCR to the public reads, then kept only in-frame beta chains. Each record represents a unique CDR3 protein, reported with the most common genes and DNA among its rows. Recorded for this sample are 55,000 to 80,000 distinct CDR3 sequences; 54% of them occurred a single time. The biggest ten clones account for about 8.9% of the sample. Input material: sorted CD4+, CD8+, or CD8+CD57+ T cells (not recorded which) from PBMCs. All receptors derive from a human donor in good health, serving as a control.

This clonotype was counted at least ten times. This sequence joins TRBV27 and TRBJ1-1; TRBD1 might be the D (6 bases). CDR3 length: 11 amino acids. V was shortened by 7 bases and J by 7 bases, with 10 bases between the two germline ends. Germline loops: CDR1 MNHEY, CDR2 SMNVEV (reference sequence). The DNA of the CDR3 is TGTGCCAGCACCCTAGGGGGTGAAGCTTTCTTT. This sequence encodes CASTLGGEAFF.

V usage is TRBV10-3 and J usage is TRBJ2-5, with a possible D match to TRBD1 (5 bases). Per germline, CDR1 ENHRY and CDR2 SYGVKD. The length of the CDR3 is 16 residues. Trimming cost V 3 bases and J 7 bases, with 21 bases left between them. In DNA, the CDR3 is TGTGCCATCAGTGACTATGGACACCCTGCGTCTGGGACCCAGTACTTC. Its protein product is CAISDYGHPASGTQYF.

This clonotype was detected many times. V usage is TRBV28 and J usage is TRBJ1-1; D may be TRBD1 (5 bases). Trimming cost V 3 bases and J 2 bases, with 7 bases left between them. Looked up from germline, CDR1 is MDHEN and CDR2 is SYDVKM. The CDR3 consists of 13 residues. The CDR3 coding sequence is TGTGCCAGCAGTTTCGGGGGTAACACTGAAGCTTTCTTT. Its translation: CASSFGGNTEAFF. The variable domain in full, completed from reference TRBV28 and TRBJ1-1, reads DVKVTQSSRYLVKRTGEKVFLECVQDMDHENMFWYRQDPGLGLRLIYFSYDVKMKEKGDIPEGYSVSREKKERFSLILESASTNQTSMYLCASSFGGNTEAFFGQGTRLTVV.

The V and J genes are TRBV20-1 and TRBJ1-6; tentative D call: TRBD1 (5 bases). The CDR3 is made up of 16 amino acids. CDR1 and CDR2 (germline): DFQATT, SNEGSKA (reference sequence). Trimming took 0 bases from V and 6 from J, leaving 15 bases between them. DNA of the CDR3: TGCAGTGCTAGAGACGTTACCAGGGTTGGTAATTCACCCCTCCACTTT. Protein sequence: CSARDVTRVGNSPLHF.

This clonotype was observed at least ten times. V gene TRBV19 combines with J gene TRBJ2-2; 9 bases line up with TRBD1. Trimming at V came to 9 bases and at J to 3 bases, leaving 11 bases not matched to a gene. The CDR3 length is 16 residues. Germline V gene sequence: CDR1 LNHDA, CDR2 SQIVND (reference sequence). This CDR3 reads CASERGQGIHTGELFF. The CDR3 DNA sequence: TGTGCCAGCGAAAGGGGACAGGGTATTCACACCGGGGAGCTGTTTTTT.

The chain carries TRBV12-3 or TRBV12-4 and TRBJ1-6, with 7 bases matching TRBD1. The CDR3 runs to 14 residues. The V gene end was trimmed by 3 bases and the J gene end by 9 bases; junction bases not matched to a gene: 5. CDR3 sequence reads: CASSLTGTVSPLHF. Written as DNA, the CDR3 is TGTGCCAGCAGTTTGACAGGGACGGTTTCACCCCTCCACTTT.

This chain uses TRBV29-1 with TRBJ2-7; 7 nucleotides agree with TRBD1. V was pared by 4 bases and J by 4 bases, with 13 bases of the junction left unmatched. The CDR3 is made up of 15 amino acids. CDR1 and CDR2 (germline): SQVTM, ANQGSEA. The CDR3 sequence is CSVGDTGAGSYEQYF. CDR3 sequence (DNA): TGCAGCGTTGGGGACACAGGGGCCGGGTCATACGAGCAGTACTTC.

The chain employs TRBV7-6 and TRBJ1-6; D not certain. Trimming removed 1 base from V and 6 bases from J, with 1 base in between. CDR3 length equals 12 residues. Germline-derived CDR1 and CDR2 are SGHVS and FNYEAQ. The CDR3 DNA is TGTGCCAGCAGCTTAGTTAATTCACCCCTCCACTTT. This translates into CASSLVNSPLHF. Full variable domain (remainder filled in from reference TRBV7-6 and TRBJ1-6): GAGVSQSPRYKVTKRGQDVALRCDPISGHVSLYWYRQALGQGPEFLTYFNYEAQQDKSGLPNDRFSAERPEGSISTLTIQRTEQRDSAMYRCASSLVNSPLHFGNGTRLTVT.

The chain uses TRBV2 and TRBJ2-7; the match to TRBD1 covers 8 bases. Per the germline V gene, CDR1 is SNHLY and CDR2 is FYNNEI. The V gene end was trimmed by 5 bases and the J gene end by 5 bases; junction bases not matched to a gene: 5. The CDR3 length is 13 residues. The CDR3 sequence: CASSRTGTHEQYV. In DNA, the CDR3 is TGTGCCAGCAGTCGGACAGGGACCCACGAGCAGTACGTC.

In DNA, the CDR3 is TGTGCCAGCAGTTACTTGTGGGGTAGCAATCAGCCCCAGCATTTT. Translation: CASSYLWGSNQPQHF. The chain couples TRBV6-2 or TRBV6-3 to TRBJ1-5; unclear D gene. This CDR3 spans 15 amino acids. The germline V gene has CDR1 MNHEY and CDR2 SVGEGT. Trimming cost V 1 base and J 0 bases, with 7 bases left between them.

The chain employs TRBV4-2 and TRBJ2-1; D gene unclear. The germline V gene has CDR1 LGHNA and CDR2 YNFKEQ. CDR3 size: 15 residues. V was pared by 0 bases and J by 0 bases, with 6 bases between. The CDR3 loop is CASSQDWSSYNEQFF. The CDR3 bases are TGTGCCAGCAGCCAAGATTGGAGCTCCTACAATGAGCAGTTCTTC.

Ten or more counts support this clonotype. The chain couples TRBV12-3 or TRBV12-4 to TRBJ2-3, with 12 bases fitting TRBD2. Germline trimming cut 5 bases from V and 3 bases from J; bases unmatched to any gene: 3. CDR3 length: 15 residues. DNA of the CDR3: TGTGCCAGCAGTCGCCTAGCGGGAGGGACAGATACGCAGTATTTT. Amino acids: CASSRLAGGTDTQYF.

The CDR3 here is CASSRDRRSEQYF. The DNA for the CDR3 is TGTGCCAGCAGCCGAGACAGGAGGAGCGAGCAGTACTTC. The rearrangement joins TRBV5-6 to TRBJ2-7; a weak D match, TRBD1 (6 bases). This CDR3 is 13 amino acids long. The ends were cut back, 4 bases at V and 6 bases at J, with 14 bases in the middle. Per germline, CDR1 SGHDT and CDR2 YYEEEE.

CDR3 coding DNA: TGTGCCAGCAGCCAAAAGTGGGCAGATACGCAGTATTTT. Protein: CASSQKWADTQYF. V gene TRBV7-9 combines with J gene TRBJ2-3; D unclear. V gave up 5 bases and J gave up 4 bases, with 10 bases separating them. The germline V gene encodes CDR1 SEHNR and CDR2 FQNEAQ (reference sequence). The CDR3 totals 13 residues.

V gene TRBV29-1 combines with J gene TRBJ1-2; D not certain. In germline, CDR1 is SQVTM, CDR2 ANQGSEA. The V end was cut by 6 bases, the J end by 6 bases, with 11 bases between. CDR3 size: 11 residues. The CDR3 sequence is CSVPLAHGYTF. CDR3 in DNA: TGCAGCGTCCCCCTCGCCCATGGCTACACCTTC. The whole variable domain, remainder taken from reference TRBV29-1 and TRBJ1-2, is SAVISQKPSRDICQRGTSLTIQCQVDSQVTMMFWYRQQPGQSLTLIATANQGSEATYESGFVIDKFPISRPNLTFSTLTVSNMSPEDSSIYLCSVPLAHGYTFGSGTRLTVV.

This clonotype was recorded at least ten times. V is TRBV7-9 and J is TRBJ2-1; maybe TRBD1 (5 bases). The CDR3 loop spans 15 amino acids. Trimming shortened V by 3 bases and J by 4 bases, and 13 bases separated the two germline ends. Germline-derived CDR1 and CDR2 are SEHNR and FQNEAQ (reference sequence). CDR3 sequence reads: CASSFLSGLYNEQFF. The CDR3 DNA reads as TGTGCCAGCAGCTTCCTTTCAGGGTTGTACAATGAGCAGTTCTTC.

This clonotype was detected ten times or more. The chain has TRBV7-8 and TRBJ1-1; D might be TRBD1 (6 bases). Germline V gives CDR1 SGHVS, CDR2 FQNEAQ. This CDR3 has 13 amino acids. The germline V and J ends were trimmed by 5 bases and 5 bases, with 12 bases remaining between them. CDR3 residues: CASSPRTETEAFF. The DNA of the CDR3 is TGTGCCAGCAGCCCCAGGACAGAGACTGAAGCTTTCTTT.

Details on this clonotype: The junction does not match germline at one end; this may be a read error. The J gene is TRBJ2-3, the V gene TRBV10-3, with 7 bases fitting TRBD2. CDR1 ENHRY and CDR2 SYGVKD come from the germline V gene. The length of the CDR3 is 16 residues. CDR3 sequence reads: CAIWGGDGASLDTQYF. In nucleotides, the CDR3 is TGTGCCATCTGGGGGGGTGACGGGGCGAGTTTGGATACGCAGTACTTT.

Of note for this clonotype: Possible read error: a much larger clone is one base away. The chain links TRBV27 to TRBJ1-1; TRBD1 is a possible D gene (5 bases). The CDR3 has 14 amino acids. V was pared by 0 bases and J by 3 bases, with 8 bases between. Germline CDR1 MNHEY, CDR2 SMNVEV (reference sequence). The CDR3 nucleotides are TGTGCCAGCAGTTTATCGGGGGGGGACACTGAAGCTTTCTTT. Protein: CASSLSGGDTEAFF.